What follows is one TCR beta chain and its context. Germline V lookup: CDR1 MNHEY, CDR2 SMNVEV (reference sequence). There are 13 residues in the CDR3. V lost 3 bases to trimming and J lost 5 bases, with 11 bases between them. The data were produced by immunoSEQ multiplex PCR, yet TCRdb's version contains in-frame clones alone and is incomplete. The sample lists roughly 14,000 clones; about 80% were seen once. This record belongs to a study of T cells in tumors after PD-1 blockade. The sequencing used PBMCs, collected after anti-PD-1 treatment. The receptor comes from a human donor with basal cell carcinoma. This chain joins TRBV27 and TRBJ2-7; D is unresolved. The CDR3 DNA is TGTGCCAGCAGTTTGACGTGGCAGCACGAGCAGTACTTC. Its protein product is CASSLTWQHEQYF.